This T cell receptor (beta chain) was identified in a study of OX40 agonist ivuxolimab in advanced cancers. In the case of this clone: Its antigen is still unknown.

Trimming removed 4 bases from V and 6 bases from J, with 15 bases in between. There are 14 residues in the CDR3. Germline V gene data show CDR1 as MNHNY and CDR2 as SVGAGI (reference sequence). Study outcomes and limitations: At 0.1 to 3.0 mg/kg, CD4+ and CD8+ blood T cells expanded clonally by week 6.

Sequenced by immunoSEQ multiplex PCR; TCRdb stores in-frame clones only, minus some. The data show about 36,000 clones, about 70% seen once. Here the sequenced sample was CD4+ or CD8+ T cells sorted from blood, taken in a trial of the OX40 agonist ivuxolimab. This receptor was taken from an adult with an advanced solid tumor such as melanoma, head and neck, liver or kidney cancer. The V gene is TRBV6-6, the J gene TRBJ1-1; D is unresolved. The CDR3 nucleotides read TGTGCCAGCAGTTTTCCAGCCCGTGTGGCTGAAGCTTTCTTT. Encoded protein: CASSFPARVAEAFF.